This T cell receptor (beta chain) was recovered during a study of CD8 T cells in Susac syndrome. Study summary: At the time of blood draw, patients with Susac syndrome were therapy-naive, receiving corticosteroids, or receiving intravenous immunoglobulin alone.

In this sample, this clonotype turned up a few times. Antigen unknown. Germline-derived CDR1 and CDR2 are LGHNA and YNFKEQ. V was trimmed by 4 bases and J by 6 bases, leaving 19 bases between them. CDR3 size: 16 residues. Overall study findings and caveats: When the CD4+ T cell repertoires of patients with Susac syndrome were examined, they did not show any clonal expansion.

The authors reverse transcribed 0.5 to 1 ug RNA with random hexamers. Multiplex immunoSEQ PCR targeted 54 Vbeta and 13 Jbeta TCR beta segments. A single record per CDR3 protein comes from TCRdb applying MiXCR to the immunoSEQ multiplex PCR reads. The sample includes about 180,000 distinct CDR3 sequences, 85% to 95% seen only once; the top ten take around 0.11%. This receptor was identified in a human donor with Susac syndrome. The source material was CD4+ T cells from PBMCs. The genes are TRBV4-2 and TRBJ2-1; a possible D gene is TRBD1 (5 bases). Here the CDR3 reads CASSPRDRASGNEQFF. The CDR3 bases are TGTGCCAGCAGCCCCAGGGATAGGGCCTCGGGCAATGAGCAGTTCTTC.